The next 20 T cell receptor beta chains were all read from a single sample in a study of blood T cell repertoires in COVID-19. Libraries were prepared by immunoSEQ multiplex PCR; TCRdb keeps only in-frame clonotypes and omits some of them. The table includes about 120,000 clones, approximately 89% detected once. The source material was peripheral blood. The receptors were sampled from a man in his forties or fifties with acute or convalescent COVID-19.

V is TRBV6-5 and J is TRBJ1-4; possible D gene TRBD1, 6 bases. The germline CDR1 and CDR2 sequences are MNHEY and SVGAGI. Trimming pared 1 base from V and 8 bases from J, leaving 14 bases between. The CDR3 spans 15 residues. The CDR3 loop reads CASSYLAGVGEKLFF. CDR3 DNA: TGTGCCAGCAGTTACTTGGCAGGGGTGGGGGAAAAACTGTTTTTT.

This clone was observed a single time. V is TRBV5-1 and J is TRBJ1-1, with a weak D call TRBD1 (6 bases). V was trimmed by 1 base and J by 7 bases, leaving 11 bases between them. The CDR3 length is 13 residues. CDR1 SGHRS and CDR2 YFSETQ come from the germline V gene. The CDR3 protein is CASSLRGGLEAFF. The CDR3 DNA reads TGCGCCAGCAGCTTGAGGGGGGGCCTTGAAGCTTTCTTT.

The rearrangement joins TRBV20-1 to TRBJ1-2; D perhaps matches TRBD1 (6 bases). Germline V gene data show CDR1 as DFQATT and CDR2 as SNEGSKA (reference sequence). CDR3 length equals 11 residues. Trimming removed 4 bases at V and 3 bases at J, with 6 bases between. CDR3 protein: CSATGDYGYTF. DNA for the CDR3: TGCAGTGCTACAGGGGACTATGGCTACACCTTC.

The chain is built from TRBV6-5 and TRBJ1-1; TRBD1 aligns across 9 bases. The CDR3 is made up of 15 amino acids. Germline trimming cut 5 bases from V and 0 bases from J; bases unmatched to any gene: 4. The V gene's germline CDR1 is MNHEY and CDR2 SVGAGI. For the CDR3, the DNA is TGTGCCAGCAGTCCCCGGACAGGGGTGAACACTGAAGCTTTCTTT. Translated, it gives CASSPRTGVNTEAFF.

CDR3 sequence reads: CASSQNPGTGANYGYTF. The CDR3 DNA is TGTGCCAGCAGCCAAAACCCCGGGACAGGGGCTAACTATGGCTACACCTTC. The chain joins TRBV4-2 to TRBJ1-2; TRBD1 matches at 10 bases. The germline gives CDR1 LGHNA, CDR2 YNFKEQ. CDR3 length equals 17 residues. The J segment lost 0 bases and the V segment lost 2 bases, leaving 6 bases of the junction unmatched.

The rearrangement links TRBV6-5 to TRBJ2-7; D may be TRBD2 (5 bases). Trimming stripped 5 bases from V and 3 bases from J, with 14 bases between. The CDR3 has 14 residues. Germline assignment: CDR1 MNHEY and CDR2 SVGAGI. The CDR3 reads CASSRTGTDYEQYF. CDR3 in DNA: TGTGCCAGCAGTAGGACGGGAACCGACTACGAGCAGTACTTC.

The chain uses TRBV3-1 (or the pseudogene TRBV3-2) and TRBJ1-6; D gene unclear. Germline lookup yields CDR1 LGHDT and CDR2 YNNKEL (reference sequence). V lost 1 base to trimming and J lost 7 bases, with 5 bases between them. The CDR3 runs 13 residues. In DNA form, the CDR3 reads TGTGCCAGCAGCCAAGCCAGGAATTCACCCCTCCACTTT. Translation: CASSQARNSPLHF.

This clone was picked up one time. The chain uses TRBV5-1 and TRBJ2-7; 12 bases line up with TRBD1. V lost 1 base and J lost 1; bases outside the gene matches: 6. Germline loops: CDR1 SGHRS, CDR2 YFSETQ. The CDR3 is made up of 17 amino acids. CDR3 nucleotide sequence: TGCGCCAGCAGCTTGTGGGGACAGGGGGCGGCTTCCTACGAGCAGTACTTC. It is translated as CASSLWGQGAASYEQYF.

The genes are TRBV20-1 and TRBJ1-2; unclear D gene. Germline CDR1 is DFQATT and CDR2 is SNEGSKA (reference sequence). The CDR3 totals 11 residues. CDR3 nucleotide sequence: TGCATGGGAGGTTATAACTATGGCTACACCTTC. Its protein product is CMGGYNYGYTF.

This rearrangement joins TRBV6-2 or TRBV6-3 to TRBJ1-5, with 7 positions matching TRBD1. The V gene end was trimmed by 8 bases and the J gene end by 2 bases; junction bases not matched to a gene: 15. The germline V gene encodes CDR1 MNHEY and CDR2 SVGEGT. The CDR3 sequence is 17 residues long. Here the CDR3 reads CASGRDSGYVGNQPQHF. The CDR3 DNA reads TGTGCCAGCGGCCGGGACAGTGGATACGTGGGCAATCAGCCCCAGCATTTT.

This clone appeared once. For the CDR3, the DNA is TGCGCCAGCAGCCAGGGAAGCAATCAGCCCCAGCATTTT. Its protein is CASSQGSNQPQHF. The V call is TRBV5-1, the J call TRBJ1-5, with TRBD1 as a possible D gene (5 bases). CDR3 length: 13 amino acids. Trimming removed 4 bases from V and 1 base from J, with 6 bases in between. Looked up from germline, CDR1 is SGHRS and CDR2 is YFSETQ.

The CDR3 sequence: CASRGQTGNTIYF. CDR3 nucleotide sequence: TGTGCCAGCAGGGGGCAGACTGGAAACACCATATATTTT. J is TRBJ1-3 and V is TRBV28; maybe TRBD1 (5 bases). The V gene's germline CDR1 is MDHEN and CDR2 SYDVKM. The CDR3 loop spans 13 amino acids. Deletions cut 6 bases from V and 2 bases from J, with 8 bases between.

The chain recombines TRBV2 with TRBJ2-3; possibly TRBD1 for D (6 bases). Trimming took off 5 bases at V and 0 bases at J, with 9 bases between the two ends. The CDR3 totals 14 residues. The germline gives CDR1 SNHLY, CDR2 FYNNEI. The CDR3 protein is CASSTGPSTDTQYF. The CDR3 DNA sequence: TGTGCCAGCAGTACAGGGCCTAGCACAGATACGCAGTATTTT.

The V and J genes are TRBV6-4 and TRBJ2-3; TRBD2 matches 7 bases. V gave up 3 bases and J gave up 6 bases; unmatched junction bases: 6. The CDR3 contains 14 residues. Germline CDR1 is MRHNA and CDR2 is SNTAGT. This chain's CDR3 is CASSERERPDTQYF. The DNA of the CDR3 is TGTGCCAGCAGTGAGCGGGAGCGGCCCGATACGCAGTATTTT.

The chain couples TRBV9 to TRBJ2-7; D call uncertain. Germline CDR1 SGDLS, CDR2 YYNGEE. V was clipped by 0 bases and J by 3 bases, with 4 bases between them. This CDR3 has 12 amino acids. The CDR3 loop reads CASSVDNYEQYF. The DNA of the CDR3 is TGTGCCAGCAGCGTAGACAACTACGAGCAGTACTTC.

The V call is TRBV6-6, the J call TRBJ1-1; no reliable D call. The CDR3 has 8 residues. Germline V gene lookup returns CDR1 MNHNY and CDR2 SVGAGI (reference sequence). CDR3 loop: CTRTEAFF. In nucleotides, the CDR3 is TGTACGCGCACTGAAGCTTTCTTT.

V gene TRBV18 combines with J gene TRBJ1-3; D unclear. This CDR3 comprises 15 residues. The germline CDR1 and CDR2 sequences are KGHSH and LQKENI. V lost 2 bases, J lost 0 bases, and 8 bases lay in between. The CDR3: CASSPGQFSGNTIYF. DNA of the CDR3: TGTGCCAGCTCACCAGGGCAGTTCTCTGGAAACACCATATATTTT.

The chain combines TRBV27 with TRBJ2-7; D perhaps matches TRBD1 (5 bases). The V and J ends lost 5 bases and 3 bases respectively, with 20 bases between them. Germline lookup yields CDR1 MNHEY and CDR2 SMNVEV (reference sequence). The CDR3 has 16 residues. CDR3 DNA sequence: TGTGCCAGCAGTCTGGGCAGGGTTCTCAAGAACTACGAGCAGTACTTC. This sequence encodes CASSLGRVLKNYEQYF.

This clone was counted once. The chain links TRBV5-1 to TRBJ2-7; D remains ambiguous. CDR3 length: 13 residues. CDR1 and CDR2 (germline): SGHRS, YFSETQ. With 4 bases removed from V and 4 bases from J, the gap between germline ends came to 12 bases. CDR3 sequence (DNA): TGCGCCAGCAGCCTCATAGATCGTTACGAGCAGTACTTC. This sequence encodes CASSLIDRYEQYF. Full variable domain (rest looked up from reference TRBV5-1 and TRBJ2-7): KAGVTQTPRYLIKTRGQQVTLSCSPISGHRSVSWYQQTPGQGLQFLFEYFSETQRNKGNFPGRFSGRQFSNSRSEMNVSTLELGDSALYLCASSLIDRYEQYFGPGTRLTVT.

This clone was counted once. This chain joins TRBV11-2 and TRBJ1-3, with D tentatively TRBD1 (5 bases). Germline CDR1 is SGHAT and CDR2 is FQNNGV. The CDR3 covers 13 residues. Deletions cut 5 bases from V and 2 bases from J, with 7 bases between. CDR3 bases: TGTGCCAGCAGCAGGACAACTGGAAACACCATATATTTT. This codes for CASSRTTGNTIYF.